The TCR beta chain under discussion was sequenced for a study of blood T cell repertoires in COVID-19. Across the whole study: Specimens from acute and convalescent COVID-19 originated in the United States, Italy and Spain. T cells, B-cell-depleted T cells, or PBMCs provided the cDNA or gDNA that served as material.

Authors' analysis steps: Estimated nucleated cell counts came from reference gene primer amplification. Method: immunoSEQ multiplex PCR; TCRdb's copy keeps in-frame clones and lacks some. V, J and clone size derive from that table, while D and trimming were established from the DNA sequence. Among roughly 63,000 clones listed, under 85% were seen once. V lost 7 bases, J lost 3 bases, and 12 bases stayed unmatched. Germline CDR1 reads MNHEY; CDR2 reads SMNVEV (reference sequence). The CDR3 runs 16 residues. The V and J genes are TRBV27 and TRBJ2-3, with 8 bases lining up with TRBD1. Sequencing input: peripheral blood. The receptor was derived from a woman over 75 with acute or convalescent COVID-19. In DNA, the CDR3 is TGTGCCAGCAACCAGGACAGGGTAAGGAGTACAGATACGCAGTATTTT. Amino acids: CASNQDRVRSTDTQYF.